The 27 T cell receptor beta chains reported below all come from one sample, sequenced in a study of blood T cell repertoires in COVID-19. Assay used: immunoSEQ multiplex PCR; TCRdb lists only in-frame clones, some missing. The sample has 200,000 to 250,000 clones, 82% seen once; the top ten hold about 3.2%. The sequenced material came from PBMCs or T cells enriched from blood (not recorded which). The origin of the receptors is an older woman who had recovered from COVID-19.

The gene calls are TRBV6-4 and TRBJ1-6; 10 bases agree with TRBD1. The V gene's germline CDR1 is MRHNA and CDR2 SNTAGT. J lost 8 bases, V lost 6 bases, and 4 bases had no gene match. The CDR3 extends over 14 amino acids. The chain's CDR3 is CASRRQGADSPLHF. The CDR3 DNA reads as TGTGCCAGCAGGCGACAGGGGGCTGATTCACCCCTCCACTTT.

The V call is TRBV6-5, the J call TRBJ2-7; the match to TRBD1 covers 9 bases. The CDR3 consists of 14 residues. After removal of 8 bases from V and 1 base from J, the junction contained 6 bases not matched to a gene. From germline, CDR1 is MNHEY and CDR2 SVGAGI. For the CDR3, the DNA is TGTGCCAGCGAGGGACAGGGTATATCCTACGAGCAGTACTTC. Amino acids: CASEGQGISYEQYF.

The chain links TRBV7-9 to TRBJ2-1; 9 bases agree with TRBD2. This CDR3 contains 17 residues. V dropped 2 bases and J dropped 6; count of bases not matched to a gene: 11. Germline V gene sequence: CDR1 SEHNR, CDR2 FQNEAQ (reference sequence). The CDR3 coding sequence is TGTGCCAGCAGCTTAACTCGCGGGGGGGCGGGTGGCAATGAGCAGTTCTTC. Amino acid sequence: CASSLTRGGAGGNEQFF.

CDR3 DNA sequence: TGTGCCAGCAGTCTAGGAGGGGATGCCACCTTC. Encoded protein: CASSLGGDATF. This chain joins TRBV11-2 and TRBJ1-2, with a tentative D call TRBD1 (5 bases). V shed 6 bases and J shed 13 bases, with 15 bases lying between them. Germline V gene data show CDR1 as SGHAT and CDR2 as FQNNGV. CDR3 size: 11 residues.

The chain has TRBV18 and TRBJ1-1, with unresolved D. The length of the CDR3 is 17 residues. With 1 base removed from V and 1 base from J, the gap between germline ends came to 16 bases. The germline V gene encodes CDR1 KGHSH and CDR2 LQKENI. The CDR3 here is CASSPRSGSAKNTEAFF. CDR3 DNA: TGTGCCAGCTCACCACGCTCCGGGTCGGCAAAGAACACTGAAGCTTTCTTT.

This chain uses TRBV18 with TRBJ2-7; 10 bases align to TRBD2. Trimming removed 3 bases from V and 1 base from J; junction bases left unmatched: 9. CDR1 and CDR2 (germline): KGHSH, LQKENI. CDR3 length: 17 amino acids. The CDR3 sequence is CASSPPRLAGVSYEQYF. As DNA, the CDR3 is TGTGCCAGCTCACCCCCGAGGCTAGCGGGAGTATCCTACGAGCAGTACTTC.

The chain links TRBV7-7 to TRBJ2-1; D perhaps matches TRBD2 (6 bases). CDR1 and CDR2 from the germline V gene are SSHAT and FNYEAQ (reference sequence). Deletions cut 1 base from V and 4 bases from J, with 8 bases between. The CDR3 extends over 14 amino acids. Here the CDR3 reads CASSLGGVYNEQFF. CDR3 DNA sequence: TGTGCCAGCAGCTTAGGCGGGGTTTACAATGAGCAGTTCTTC.

The chain joins TRBV11-2 to TRBJ1-5; D not certain. Trimming cost V 6 bases and J 2 bases, with 8 bases left between them. Germline V gene sequence: CDR1 SGHAT, CDR2 FQNNGV. The length of the CDR3 is 13 residues. The DNA of the CDR3 is TGTGCCAGCAGGGGAGTGGGCAATCAGCCCCAGCATTTT. It encodes CASRGVGNQPQHF.

The chain carries TRBV5-1 and TRBJ2-1, with 9 bases fitting TRBD1. Trimming took 2 bases from V and 12 from J; bases not matched to a gene: 12. Per the germline V gene, CDR1 is SGHRS and CDR2 is YFSETQ. This CDR3 spans 15 amino acids. The chain's CDR3 is CASSLIPGQGMGQFF. Here the CDR3 DNA reads TGCGCCAGCAGCTTAATCCCGGGACAGGGTATGGGGCAGTTCTTC.

This clone appeared once. V and J are TRBV10-1 and TRBJ2-7, with 14 bases fitting TRBD2. Germline V CDR1 and CDR2: WNHNN, SYGVQD (reference sequence). V was clipped by 4 bases and J by 5 bases; unmatched bases: 4. The CDR3 sequence is 15 residues long. CDR3 DNA sequence: TGCGCCAGCAGTGTGACTAGCGGGAGGGGTCACGAGCAGTACTTC. It is translated as CASSVTSGRGHEQYF.

The gene calls are TRBV2 and TRBJ2-3; 15 bases fit TRBD2. This CDR3 region has 20 residues. V lost 6 bases and J lost 1; bases outside the gene matches: 14. Germline CDR1 SNHLY, CDR2 FYNNEI. The CDR3 loop is CASRSGLAGGRPRGTDTQYF. CDR3 DNA sequence: TGTGCCAGCAGGTCGGGACTAGCGGGAGGTAGGCCACGTGGCACAGATACGCAGTATTTT.

CDR3 coding DNA: TGCGCCAGCAGCTTGACGCGGTTACAGGGGGGAGATGGCTACACCTTC. It encodes CASSLTRLQGGDGYTF. The chain combines TRBV5-1 with TRBJ1-2; 8 nucleotides agree with TRBD1. The germline CDR1 and CDR2 sequences are SGHRS and YFSETQ. This CDR3 is built from 16 residues. V was pared by 1 base and J by 6 bases, with 11 bases of the junction left unmatched.

The rearrangement uses TRBV5-5 and TRBJ1-2; D is unclear. Per the germline V gene, CDR1 is SGHKS and CDR2 is YYEKEE (reference sequence). V was cut by 0 bases and J by 1 base, with 16 bases left in between. CDR3 length equals 17 residues. CDR3 bases: TGTGCCAGCAGCTTGGGCCCGGTTGGGCAGGTTAACTATGGCTACACCTTC. Translated, it gives CASSLGPVGQVNYGYTF.

The V call is TRBV11-2, the J call TRBJ1-5; unclear D gene. The CDR3 loop spans 15 amino acids. V was trimmed by 0 bases and J by 5 bases, leaving 11 bases between them. CDR1 and CDR2 (germline): SGHAT, FQNNGV. The CDR3 coding sequence is TGTGCCAGCAGCTTAGATGGGGAGGGCCATCAGCCCCAGCATTTT. Translation gives CASSLDGEGHQPQHF.

This chain links TRBV19 with TRBJ2-5, with D maybe TRBD1 (6 bases). V was trimmed by 4 bases and J by 3 bases, leaving 12 bases between them. This CDR3 has 14 amino acids. CDR1 is LNHDA, CDR2 SQIVND, per germline (reference sequence). The CDR3 DNA reads as TGTGCCAGTAGTACGTTACAGGGAAAAGAGACCCAGTACTTC. Encoded protein: CASSTLQGKETQYF.

J is TRBJ1-3 and V is TRBV15; D remains ambiguous. In germline, CDR1 is LNHNV, CDR2 YYDKDF (reference sequence). Deletions cut 0 bases from V and 2 bases from J, with 14 bases between. This CDR3 has 17 residues. In nucleotides, the CDR3 is TGTGCCACCAGCAGAGATAAGTGGGAGGGAACTGGAAACACCATATATTTT. Amino acids: CATSRDKWEGTGNTIYF.

This sequence joins TRBV19 and TRBJ1-5; 10 bases line up with TRBD1. CDR1 and CDR2 (germline): LNHDA, SQIVND (reference sequence). This CDR3 region has 16 residues. V lost 5 bases to trimming and J lost 9 bases; unmatched junction nucleotides: 13. In DNA, the CDR3 is TGTGCCAGTAGTGCAAGACTCGGGACAGGGGTTGGGCCCCAGCATTTT. As protein: CASSARLGTGVGPQHF. Drawing the rest from reference TRBV19 and TRBJ1-5, the complete variable domain is DGGITQSPKYLFRKEGQNVTLSCEQNLNHDAMYWYRQDPGQGLRLIYYSQIVNDFQKGDIAEGYSVSREKKESFPLTVTSAQKNPTAFYLCASSARLGTGVGPQHFGDGTRLSIL.

This CDR3 reads CASTAGTGNTEAFF. As DNA, the CDR3 is TGTGCCAGCACTGCGGGGACAGGCAATACTGAAGCTTTCTTT. The V and J genes are TRBV18 and TRBJ1-1; 8 bases line up with TRBD1. The J segment lost 5 bases and the V segment lost 8 bases, leaving 10 bases of the junction unmatched. The CDR3 is made up of 14 amino acids. The germline gives CDR1 KGHSH, CDR2 LQKENI.

J is TRBJ1-6 and V is TRBV9; TRBD1 aligns across 7 bases. Germline V gene lookup returns CDR1 SGDLS and CDR2 YYNGEE. The CDR3 loop spans 16 amino acids. V shed 4 bases and J 10 bases; nucleotides not matched to a gene: 14. The CDR3: CASSTQGDSEGSPLHF. The CDR3 DNA follows: TGTGCCAGCAGCACGCAGGGGGACAGTGAGGGCTCACCCCTCCACTTT.

This chain joins TRBV9 and TRBJ1-1; D possibly corresponds to TRBD1 (5 bases). CDR1 SGDLS and CDR2 YYNGEE come from the germline V gene. This CDR3 has 12 amino acids. The V and J ends lost 2 bases and 8 bases respectively, with 10 bases between them. Here the CDR3 reads CASSVLGGEAFF. The CDR3 DNA reads as TGTGCCAGCAGCGTGCTGGGGGGAGAAGCTTTCTTT.

J is TRBJ2-5 and V is TRBV7-2, with D unclear. Germline-derived CDR1 and CDR2 are SGHTA and FQGNSA. Trimming left V 8 bases short and J 2 bases short, with 18 bases between. The CDR3 is 15 residues long. Here the CDR3 reads CASSSGLAVQETQYF. The CDR3 coding sequence is TGTGCCAGCTCAAGTGGTTTGGCGGTACAAGAGACCCAGTACTTC.

The chain links TRBV27 to TRBJ1-4, with D possibly TRBD1 on 5 matching bases. There are 15 residues in the CDR3. V was trimmed by 6 bases and J by 8 bases, leaving 19 bases between them. Per germline, CDR1 MNHEY and CDR2 SMNVEV (reference sequence). CDR3 sequence reads: CASRPRTSEGEKLFF. CDR3 nucleotide sequence: TGTGCCAGCAGACCCCGGACATCGGAAGGCGAAAAACTGTTTTTT.

The chain uses TRBV12-3 or TRBV12-4 and TRBJ1-5, with D tentatively TRBD1 (5 bases). This CDR3 contains 13 residues. Trimming removed 1 base from V and 4 bases from J, with 5 bases in between. DNA for the CDR3: TGTGCCAGCAGTTTAGGACAGAATCAGCCCCAGCATTTT. It is translated as CASSLGQNQPQHF.

This clone showed up just a few times. The V and J genes are TRBV7-9 and TRBJ2-2, with 8 bases lining up with TRBD2. The germline V gene encodes CDR1 SEHNR and CDR2 FQNEAQ (reference sequence). The CDR3 totals 14 residues. Unmatched junction bases numbered 6, after V lost 5 bases and J lost 7 bases. CDR3 sequence: CASSPHGGDGELFF. CDR3 DNA: TGTGCCAGCAGCCCACACGGGGGGGACGGGGAGCTGTTTTTT. Full variable domain (missing parts from reference TRBV7-9 and TRBJ2-2): DTGVSQNPRHKITKRGQNVTFRCDPISEHNRLYWYRQTLGQGPEFLTYFQNEAQLEKSRLLSDRFSAERPKGSFSTLEIQRTEQGDSAMYLCASSPHGGDGELFFGEGSRLTVL.

The rearrangement uses TRBV6-5 and TRBJ2-7; TRBD1 is a possible D gene (5 bases). Germline CDR1 MNHEY, CDR2 SVGAGI. This CDR3 contains 13 residues. V shed 8 bases and J shed 2 bases, with 13 bases lying between them. CDR3 sequence (DNA): TGTGCCAGCGGAAGAGACAGAGCCTACGAGCAGTACTTC. It encodes CASGRDRAYEQYF.

The chain has TRBV5-1 and TRBJ2-1, with D possibly matching TRBD2 (6 bases). This CDR3 is built from 15 residues. V lost 1 base and J lost 9, with 17 bases in between. The germline CDR1 and CDR2 sequences are SGHRS and YFSETQ. In nucleotides, the CDR3 is TGCGCCAGCAGCTTGTTCCGGGATTCGGAGGGTGAGCAGTTCTTC. It specifies CASSLFRDSEGEQFF.

The chain carries TRBV7-2 and TRBJ2-7, with TRBD1 matching over 8 bases. Germline lookup yields CDR1 SGHTA and CDR2 FQGNSA. Germline trimming cut 4 bases from V and 2 bases from J; bases unmatched to any gene: 10. There are 16 residues in the CDR3. The CDR3 loop reads CASSSGVGQEAYEQYF. The DNA for the CDR3 is TGTGCCAGCAGCTCGGGGGTGGGACAGGAGGCCTACGAGCAGTACTTC.